This is a list of T cell receptor beta chains from one sample in a study of blood T cell repertoires in COVID-19. Only in-frame clones appear in the TCRdb table, and some are missing; sequencing was by immunoSEQ multiplex PCR. The data hold about 170,000 clones, with about 86% observed a single time. Input material: peripheral blood. The receptors shown here come from a human donor with acute or convalescent COVID-19. The donor label of this sample is uncertain. The CDR3 runs from the conserved cysteine through the conserved F or W. The D gene is left open where the match is weak. Size is stated for part of the rows, as once, few or many counts, or as a class when the clone is expanded.

clone_size j_call v_call d_call cdr3_aa cdr3_nt
. TRBJ2-7 TRBV5-4 TRBD1 CASSPRDRRREQYF TGTGCCAGCAGCCCCCGGGACAGGAGGCGCGAGCAGTACTTC
. TRBJ2-7 TRBV27 . CASSSLGGGAYEQYF TGTGCCAGCAGTTCCCTTGGGGGGGGCGCCTACGAGCAGTACTTC
. TRBJ1-2 TRBV28 . CASSYRGSRGYTF TGTGCCAGCAGTTACCGCGGGAGTAGGGGCTACACCTTC
. TRBJ1-2 TRBV6-5 TRBD1 CASSYSDRGRGGYTF TGTGCCAGCAGTTACTCGGACAGGGGGCGCGGTGGCTACACCTTC
. TRBJ2-7 TRBV6-5 TRBD1 CASSNHGQAFGEQYF TGTGCCAGCAGTAACCACGGACAGGCTTTTGGGGAGCAGTACTTC
. TRBJ2-1 TRBV2 . CASSGVEGNEQFF TGTGCCAGCTCGGGGGTAGAGGGCAATGAGCAGTTCTTC
. TRBJ1-1 TRBV5-1 . CASSVGVEAFF TGCGCCAGCAGCGTGGGGGTGGAGGCTTTCTTT
. TRBJ2-5 TRBV5-1 . CATRESQETQYF TGCGCCACCAGGGAGAGTCAAGAGACCCAGTACTTC
. TRBJ1-4 TRBV12-3/TRBV12-4 . CASSFVTGEKLFF TGTGCCAGCAGTTTTGTGACGGGTGAAAAACTGTTTTTT
. TRBJ2-1 TRBV3-1/TRBV3-2 TRBD2 CASSLDSGGAYHEQFF TGTGCCAGCAGCCTCGATAGCGGGGGGGCCTATCATGAGCAGTTCTTC
. TRBJ2-3 TRBV3-1/TRBV3-2 TRBD2 CASSQDRRGGADTQYF TGTGCCAGCAGCCAAGATCGCCGGGGGGGCGCAGATACGCAGTATTTT
once TRBJ1-5 TRBV5-1 TRBD1 CASSLEGTGSQPQHF TGCGCCAGCAGCTTGGAAGGGACAGGGAGTCAGCCCCAGCATTTT
. TRBJ1-4 TRBV2 TRBD1 CASSKQQGAREKLFF TGTGCCAGCAGTAAACAACAGGGGGCGCGGGAAAAACTGTTTTTT
once TRBJ1-2 TRBV5-1 . CASSPTVNYGYTF TGCGCCAGCAGCCCGACAGTTAACTATGGCTACACCTTC
. TRBJ1-2 TRBV7-8 . CASSLTSPSWGYTF TGTGCCAGCAGTCTGACTTCACCCTCGTGGGGCTACACCTTC
. TRBJ2-5 TRBV30 . CAWSRSGTQETQYF TGTGCCTGGAGTCGTAGCGGAACCCAAGAGACCCAGTACTTC
. TRBJ1-1 TRBV5-1 . CASSLARWNRQAGTEAFF TGCGCCAGCAGCTTGGCTCGATGGAACCGACAGGCGGGCACTGAAGCTTTCTTT
. TRBJ2-2 TRBV2 . CASSPTKSGELFF TGTGCCAGCAGTCCCACTAAATCCGGGGAGCTGTTTTTT
. TRBJ2-5 TRBV25-1 . CASSESSPGGLLKETQYF TGTGCCAGCAGTGAATCGAGCCCCGGGGGGCTACTCAAAGAGACCCAGTACTTC
. TRBJ2-1 TRBV25-1 TRBD2 CASSEWGGSYNEQFF TGTGCCAGCAGTGAATGGGGGGGCTCCTACAATGAGCAGTTCTTC
. TRBJ2-7 TRBV6-5 . CASSYSDRNYEQYF TGTGCCAGCAGTTACTCTGACAGGAACTACGAGCAGTACTTC
. TRBJ2-7 TRBV5-6 TRBD1 CASSFWDRATYEQYF TGTGCCAGCAGCTTCTGGGACAGAGCTACCTACGAGCAGTACTTC
. TRBJ2-3 TRBV6-5 . CASIPQGRATDTQYF TGTGCCAGCATTCCCCAAGGGCGGGCGACAGATACGCAGTATTTT
. TRBJ1-1 TRBV10-1 TRBD1 CASSEPPDRGRATEAFF TGCGCCAGCAGTGAGCCCCCAGACAGGGGCCGAGCCACTGAAGCTTTCTTT
. TRBJ2-5 TRBV5-1 TRBD2 CASSPGLAGPRQETQYF TGCGCCAGCAGCCCCGGACTAGCGGGACCTCGCCAAGAGACCCAGTACTTC
. TRBJ2-6 TRBV4-1 . CASSSTAELSGANVLTF TGCGCCAGCAGCAGTACGGCGGAGCTTTCTGGGGCCAACGTCCTGACTTTC
few TRBJ1-2 TRBV3-1/TRBV3-2 . CASSQELWGRASGYTF TGTGCCAGCAGCCAAGAGCTCTGGGGCAGGGCGAGCGGCTACACCTTC
. TRBJ2-5 TRBV6-2/TRBV6-3 TRBD1 CASSPDRGRFLETQYF TGTGCCAGCAGCCCGGACAGGGGTCGTTTTCTGGAGACCCAGTACTTC